The 25 T cell receptor beta chains below were found in one sample sequenced in a study of T cells in women clearing cervical HPV infection. Using immunoSEQ multiplex PCR, the repertoire was profiled, and TCRdb retains in-frame clones only, with some absent. This table lists about 39,000 clones. The source material was blood buffy coat. All receptors come from a woman between 18 and 69 years old with a cervical HPV16 infection that either progressed to CIN3+ or cleared (not recorded which).

A remark on this clone: With the read ending 3 residues before the CDR3 end, the germline J gene is used to fill in that end. The V gene is TRBV4-1, the J gene TRBJ2-3; D unclear. Trimming shortened V by 0 bases and J by 1 base, and 11 bases separated the two germline ends. Germline values: CDR1 MGHRA, CDR2 YSYEKL. There are 16 residues in the CDR3. The CDR3: CASSQDGGRGTDTQYF. CDR3 DNA (partial): TGCGCCAGCAGCCAAGATGGCGGCAGAGGCACAGATACG.

Regarding this clone: With the read ending 3 residues before the CDR3 end, the germline J gene is used to fill in that end. The chain links TRBV11-2 to TRBJ1-1; D may be TRBD1 (6 bases). Germline V gene data show CDR1 as SGHAT and CDR2 as FQNNGV. V lost 5 bases and J 1 base, leaving 14 bases between the germline ends. This CDR3 has 15 residues. The part of the CDR3 DNA that was read is TGTGCCAGCAGCCCGACAGGCCCAAGGAACACTGAA. Translating gives CASSPTGPRNTE. The entire CDR3 protein reads CASSPTGPRNTEAFF.

With regard to this clone: Coverage ceases 3 residues before the CDR3 finishes, and the germline J gene fills in the end. V gene TRBV12-3 or TRBV12-4 combines with J gene TRBJ2-5, with TRBD2 identical over 9 bases. Germline trimming cut 1 base from V and 1 base from J; bases unmatched to any gene: 7. CDR3 size: 17 residues. CDR3 bases read: TGTGCCAGCAGTTTAGGAGTCGGTAGCGGGGGCCAAGAGACC. Translation: CASSLGVGSGGQET. The CDR3, in full, reads CASSLGVGSGGQETQYF.

A note on this clone: With the read ending 3 residues before the CDR3 end, the germline J gene is used to fill in that end. The chain uses TRBV30 and TRBJ2-3; 9 nucleotides align to TRBD2. The CDR3 runs to 17 residues. V lost 2 bases, J lost 1 base, and 10 bases stayed unmatched. Germline V lookup: CDR1 GTSNPN, CDR2 SVGIG (reference sequence). CDR3 bases read: TGTGCCTGGAGTCAGCAGGCGGGGGGGAATCGCACAGATACG. It translates to CAWSQQAGGNRTDT. The whole CDR3 protein is CAWSQQAGGNRTDTQYF.

The CDR3 loop reads CASSSTSGGANEQFF. CDR3 bases read: TGTGCCAGCAGCTCGACTAGCGGGGGGGCAAATGAG. The V call is TRBV7-8, the J call TRBJ2-1, with 14 bases identical to TRBD2. The CDR3 is cut off 3 residues early in the read; its end comes from the germline J gene. V gave up 4 bases and J gave up 7 bases; unmatched junction bases: 3. The CDR3 has 15 residues. Germline lookup yields CDR1 SGHVS and CDR2 FQNEAQ.

With regard to this clone: The read halts 3 residues ahead of the CDR3 end, with the missing end drawn from the germline J gene. The chain recombines TRBV19 with TRBJ2-6; 11 bases align to TRBD2. J lost 0 bases, V lost 3 bases, and 4 bases had no gene match. This CDR3 contains 18 residues. Germline V CDR1 and CDR2: LNHDA, SQIVND (reference sequence). Partial CDR3 DNA: TGTGCCAGTAGTATTAAACTAGCGGGGGTCTCTGGGGCCAACGTC. Protein sequence: CASSIKLAGVSGANV. The whole CDR3 protein reads CASSIKLAGVSGANVLTF.

Comments on this clone: The read ends 3 residues early relative to the CDR3; the germline J gene fills the gap. This chain links TRBV10-3 with TRBJ2-3; TRBD2 matches at 9 bases. Germline V gene sequence: CDR1 ENHRY, CDR2 SYGVKD. Losses at the gene ends were 8 bases for V and 0 bases for J; bases not matched to a gene: 3. There are 14 residues in the CDR3. Partial CDR3 DNA: TGTGCCATCGCTAGCGGGGTTAGCACAGATACG. It yields the protein CAIASGVSTDT. The complete CDR3 reads CAIASGVSTDTQYF.

The part of the CDR3 DNA that was read is TGTGCCAGCAGCGTAGAGCAGAACACTGAA. This codes for CASSVEQNTE. Given in full, the CDR3 is CASSVEQNTEAFF. This chain connects TRBV9 to TRBJ1-1; D is undetermined. The CDR3 extends 3 residues past the end of the read, so its final part is completed from the germline J gene. Germline V gene data show CDR1 as SGDLS and CDR2 as YYNGEE. CDR3 length: 13 amino acids. Trimming pared 0 bases from V and 1 base from J, leaving 4 bases between.

Concerning this clone itself: The read falls 3 residues short of the CDR3 end, and the missing part is taken from the germline J gene. This sequence joins TRBV12-3 or TRBV12-4 and TRBJ1-2, with D maybe TRBD1 (6 bases). V was pared by 1 base and J by 2 bases, with 11 bases between. The length of the CDR3 is 15 residues. CDR3 region: CASSLDQGLNYGYTF. The CDR3 bases that were read are TGTGCCAGCAGTTTAGACCAGGGGCTAAACTATGGC.

Concerning this clone itself: The missing CDR3 end, 3 residues past where the read stops, is filled in from the germline J gene. The chain is built from TRBV10-2 and TRBJ2-5, with D possibly TRBD2 on 6 matching bases. Germline V gene data show CDR1 as WSHSY and CDR2 as SAAADI. Trimming stripped 4 bases from V and 5 bases from J, with 8 bases between. This CDR3 has 12 residues. CDR3 residues: CASSASVETQYF. The DNA read from the CDR3 is TGCGCCAGCAGTGCTAGCGTTGAGACC.

The CDR3 sequence: CASSRTDGDGYTF. The sequenced CDR3 bases are TGTGCCAGCAGCCGAACGGACGGGGATGGC. This chain connects TRBV14 to TRBJ1-2; D gene uncertain. The CDR3 end is not reached by the read, which stops 3 residues before it; the germline J gene fills it in. This CDR3 has 13 amino acids. Germline V lookup: CDR1 SGHDN, CDR2 FVKESK. V was pared by 4 bases and J by 6 bases, with 12 bases between.

Of note for this clone: The read halts 3 residues ahead of the CDR3 end, with the missing end drawn from the germline J gene. The J gene is TRBJ2-1, the V gene TRBV20-1, with TRBD2 matching over 8 bases. V trimming: 6 bases; J trimming: 5 bases; junction bases outside the gene matches: 6. The CDR3 consists of 13 residues. Germline CDR1 reads DFQATT; CDR2 reads SNEGSKA (reference sequence). This CDR3 is CSAPGGAHNEQFF. The CDR3 bases that were read are TGCAGTGCACCCGGGGGGGCCCACAATGAG.

Notes on this clone: Read sequence stops 3 residues before the CDR3 end, and the germline J gene provides the missing end. The V and J genes are TRBV6-2 or TRBV6-3 and TRBJ2-7; TRBD2 aligns across 11 bases. Germline CDR1 reads MNHEY; CDR2 reads SVGEGT. This CDR3 is built from 16 residues. The V and J ends lost 6 bases and 0 bases, in that order; junction bases with no gene match: 7. The CDR3 is CASRTSGAIRSYEQYF. CDR3 bases read: TGTGCCAGCAGGACTAGCGGGGCCATTCGCTCCTACGAG.

To note about this clone: The CDR3 end falls 3 residues outside the read, so it is completed with the germline J gene. The rearrangement links TRBV6-1 to TRBJ2-7, with D uncertain. The CDR3 length is 11 residues. Germline V CDR1 and CDR2: MNHNS, SASEGT. V gave up 3 bases and J gave up 3 bases, with 3 bases separating them. CDR3 sequence: CASSDSYEQYF. The CDR3 bases that were read are TGTGCCAGCAGTGACAGCTACGAG.

About this clone: Sequencing ends 3 residues short of the CDR3 end; the germline J gene provides the rest. V is TRBV5-1 and J is TRBJ2-3, with 13 positions matching TRBD2. J gave up 7 bases and V 4 bases, and 6 bases lay outside the gene matches. In germline, CDR1 is SGHRS, CDR2 YFSETQ. This CDR3 has 15 amino acids. CDR3 DNA, as far as it was read: TGCGCCAGCAGCCCACTAGCGGGGGGGCAATATACG. Translation gives CASSPLAGGQYT. The full CDR3 reads CASSPLAGGQYTQYF.

As to this clone: The CDR3 end falls 3 residues outside the read, so it is completed with the germline J gene. V gene TRBV19 combines with J gene TRBJ1-5; unclear D gene. The CDR3 is 13 amino acids. V lost 3 bases and J 3 bases, leaving 6 bases between the germline ends. Germline V gene lookup returns CDR1 LNHDA and CDR2 SQIVND (reference sequence). The CDR3 reads CASSITVNQPQHF. CDR3 DNA (partial): TGTGCCAGTAGTATCACAGTCAATCAGCCC.

The sequenced CDR3 bases are TGCAGTGCTAGAGATCACCGGCTGGCAGGTACTGAA. Protein: CSARDHRLAGTE. The full CDR3 is CSARDHRLAGTEAFF. V gene TRBV20-1 combines with J gene TRBJ1-1; D call uncertain. Read sequence stops 3 residues before the CDR3 end, and the germline J gene provides the missing end. Looked up from germline, CDR1 is DFQATT and CDR2 is SNEGSKA (reference sequence). Trimming shortened V by 0 bases and J by 5 bases, and 16 bases separated the two germline ends. The length of the CDR3 is 15 residues.

As to this clone: The missing CDR3 end, 3 residues past where the read stops, is filled in from the germline J gene. The rearrangement links TRBV5-4 to TRBJ2-1, with 7 bases identical to TRBD2. This CDR3 has 13 amino acids. The V segment lost 4 bases and the J segment 6 bases; nucleotides outside the gene matches: 4. CDR1 and CDR2 from the germline V gene are SGHNT and YYREEE (reference sequence). This CDR3 reads CASSATSFNEQFF. Partial CDR3 DNA: TGTGCCAGCAGCGCGACTAGCTTCAATGAG.

On this clone itself: The read comes to an end 3 residues before the CDR3 does, leaving the germline J gene to fill in the end. The gene calls are TRBV7-2 and TRBJ2-7; D possibly corresponds to TRBD1 (6 bases). The V gene's germline CDR1 is SGHTA and CDR2 FQGNSA. V was clipped by 5 bases and J by 0 bases, with 11 bases between them. The CDR3 covers 14 residues. Partial CDR3 DNA: TGTGCCAGCAGCCCGGGACACCACTCCTACGAG. Protein: CASSPGHHSYE. The CDR3 in its entirety is CASSPGHHSYEQYF. Complete variable domain (other parts from reference TRBV7-2 and TRBJ2-7): GAGVSQSPSNKVTEKGKDVELRCDPISGHTALYWYRQSLGQGLEFLIYFQGNSAPDKSGLPSDRFSAERTGGSVSTLTIQRTQQEDSAVYLCASSPGHHSYEQYFGPGTRLTVT.

The CDR3 protein is CASSFSSQVHTEAFF. CDR3 DNA (partial): TGCGCCAGCAGCTTCAGCTCTCAGGTGCACACTGAA. The chain couples TRBV5-1 to TRBJ1-1, with no clear D. The read terminates 3 residues ahead of where the CDR3 ends, so the germline J gene completes it. The CDR3 sequence is 15 residues long. V lost 2 bases and J 3 bases, leaving 14 bases between the germline ends. In germline, CDR1 is SGHRS, CDR2 YFSETQ.

Of note for this clone: The CDR3 goes on 3 residues after the read ends, and that part is filled in from the germline J gene. The gene calls are TRBV19 and TRBJ2-2; the D is unclear. This CDR3 has 16 amino acids. The germline V and J ends were trimmed by 5 bases and 0 bases, with 13 bases remaining between them. CDR1 and CDR2 (germline): LNHDA, SQIVND (reference sequence). CDR3 loop: CASSHHRVANTGELFF. CDR3 DNA (partial): TGTGCCAGTAGTCACCACAGAGTCGCGAACACCGGGGAG.

With regard to this clone: The CDR3 goes on 3 residues after the read ends, and that part is filled in from the germline J gene. This rearrangement joins TRBV5-5 to TRBJ2-5; weak D call: TRBD2 (7 bases). V gave up 4 bases and J gave up 1 base, with 14 bases separating them. This CDR3 region has 15 residues. CDR1 SGHKS and CDR2 YYEKEE come from the germline V gene (reference sequence). CDR3 residues: CASSPRGGPQETQYF. The sequenced CDR3 bases are TGTGCCAGCAGCCCGAGGGGGGGGCCCCAAGAGACC.

On this clone itself: The read terminates 3 residues before the CDR3 end, so the remaining end is supplied by the germline J gene. This chain links TRBV20-1 with TRBJ1-6; 7 bases fit TRBD1. This CDR3 has 13 residues. CDR1 DFQATT and CDR2 SNEGSKA come from the germline V gene (reference sequence). The V and J ends lost 6 bases and 6 bases, in that order; junction bases with no gene match: 5. CDR3 bases read: TGCAGTGCAAAGGACAGGTCTAATTCACCC. This gives the protein CSAKDRSNSP. The complete CDR3 reads CSAKDRSNSPLHF.

For this clone: The CDR3 end lies 3 residues beyond the end of the read and is filled in from the germline J gene. The chain has TRBV5-4 and TRBJ2-1; 9 bases line up with TRBD2. The CDR3 loop spans 15 amino acids. The trim removed 2 bases at V and 6 bases at J, leaving 6 bases unmatched. Germline CDR1 is SGHNT and CDR2 is YYREEE (reference sequence). CDR3 DNA (partial): TGTGCCAGCAGCTTTATCGGCGGGGGGGGCAATGAG. It translates to CASSFIGGGGNE. The CDR3, in full, reads CASSFIGGGGNEQFF.

As to this clone: The CDR3 end lies 3 residues beyond the end of the read and is filled in from the germline J gene. The genes are TRBV27 and TRBJ1-2; the D is unclear. The germline gives CDR1 MNHEY, CDR2 SMNVEV (reference sequence). CDR3 length: 13 residues. CDR3 DNA, as far as it was read: TGTGCCAGCAGTTTAAGGGCAGGTCAAGGC. Amino acid sequence: CASSLRAGQG. The full CDR3 protein is CASSLRAGQGYTF.